This T cell receptor beta chain emerged from a study of cytomegalovirus exposure and HLA in healthy donors. The germline CDR1 and CDR2 sequences are SGHTA and FQGNSA. CDR3 length: 15 residues. The ends were cut back, 5 bases at V and 0 bases at J, with 11 bases in the middle. The PCR used 60 Vbeta and 13 Jbeta primers. Measured with immunoSEQ multiplex PCR; TCRdb has only the in-frame clones, and not every one. The sample has 160,000 or so clones; roughly 79% are singletons. The receptor was isolated from a man in his forties or fifties in good health and CMV-seronegative. Material for sequencing was PBMCs. This chain joins TRBV7-2 and TRBJ1-3; possibly TRBD1 for D (5 bases). The CDR3 loop is CASSIDSYSGNTIYF. CDR3 bases: TGTGCCAGCAGCATCGACAGTTACTCTGGAAACACCATATATTTT.